This TCR beta chain comes out of a study of radiotherapy plus CTLA-4 blockade in lung cancer. About the study: Objective responses were seen in roughly 20% of patients, disease control in more than 30%.

The method was immunoSEQ multiplex PCR; TCRdb's version includes in-frame clones alone and lacks a portion of them. The sample carries around 1,500 clones, around nine tenths recorded once. Findings and caveats of the study: The best prediction of response reportedly came from early blood T cell clone dynamics, with interferon-beta. Tumor-derived TCR clones expanded in blood after radiotherapy plus ipilimumab.

Focal radiation plus CTLA-4 blockade with ipilimumab was given to patients with chemo-refractory metastatic non-small-cell lung cancer. To note about this clone: Its target is unknown.

Germline V gene lookup returns CDR1 ENHRY and CDR2 SYGVKD. This CDR3 region has 12 residues. V was clipped by 10 bases and J by 0 bases, with 7 bases between them. This TCR derives from a human donor with non-small cell lung cancer who had a complete response to radiotherapy plus ipilimumab. The material sequenced was tumor tissue, taken from a patient treated with radiotherapy plus ipilimumab. The chain employs TRBV10-3 and TRBJ2-1; D is unresolved. DNA for the CDR3: TGTGCCACAAGGCACTCCTACAATGAGCAGTTCTTC. Protein: CATRHSYNEQFF.